The entry that follows covers one T cell receptor (beta chain) sequence. Its antigen is still unknown. From germline, CDR1 is MGHRA and CDR2 YSYEKL. J gave up 8 bases and V 4 bases, and 3 bases lay outside the gene matches. The CDR3 has 13 amino acids. The sample belongs to a study of human T cells and chemical hapten exposure. Study-level background: The upper back received 0.01% DPC by patch testing, with results read at 6 days. General study findings and limits: With patch test score, the counts of PT1 expanded TCRs showed a positive correlation. Sensitizing to DPC left TCRs with a frequency above 1 in 1000 unaltered.

In TCRdb, the RACE reads were re-called with MiXCR into one record per CDR3 protein. The data contain 210,000 or so distinct CDR3 sequences, about 22% of them seen just once; the ten biggest clones take up under 2.5%. Time point meaning: patch test 3, about 24 weeks after DPC sensitization. This sample's treatment: therapeutic diphenylcyclopropenone sensitization with weekly scalp DPC. The specimen was whole blood, collected in connection with sensitization to the hapten diphenylcyclopropenone (DPC). This clonotype originated in a middle-aged woman with alopecia areata. Some clones in this sample may be carry-over from other donors' samples. The chain uses TRBV4-1 and TRBJ2-1; 9 bases match TRBD1. The CDR3 sequence is CASSRDRGYEQFF. The CDR3 DNA follows: TGCGCCAGCAGCCGCGACAGGGGGTATGAGCAGTTCTTC.